The next 29 T cell receptor beta chains were all read from a single sample in a study of cytomegalovirus exposure and HLA in healthy donors. PCR used 60 Vbeta primers and 13 Jbeta primers. Libraries were prepared by immunoSEQ multiplex PCR; TCRdb keeps only in-frame clonotypes and omits some of them. The ten most abundant clones cover about 2% of a sample with roughly 120,000 clones. Sequences were obtained from PBMCs. The source of these receptors is a middle-aged man in good health and CMV-seronegative.

The chain couples TRBV20-1 to TRBJ2-7, with no clear D. Per the germline V gene, CDR1 is DFQATT and CDR2 is SNEGSKA (reference sequence). The CDR3 spans 11 residues. V was trimmed by 5 bases and J by 5 bases, leaving 10 bases between them. The CDR3 reads CSALPGNEQYF. The CDR3 region has the DNA TGCAGTGCTCTGCCGGGTAACGAGCAGTACTTC.

The chain is built from TRBV5-4 and TRBJ2-7, with 7 bases fitting TRBD1. J lost 3 bases, V lost 4 bases, and 7 bases had no gene match. This CDR3 region has 14 residues. Germline V gene data show CDR1 as SGHNT and CDR2 as YYREEE (reference sequence). CDR3 protein: CASSDRQGVYEQYF. In DNA form, the CDR3 reads TGTGCCAGCAGCGACAGGCAGGGGGTCTACGAGCAGTACTTC.

The chain is built from TRBV7-2 and TRBJ2-7, with 8 bases matching TRBD2. In germline, CDR1 is SGHTA, CDR2 FQGNSA. V shed 2 bases, J shed 5 bases, and the junction held 5 bases outside the gene matches. The CDR3 is 14 residues long. The CDR3 loop reads CASSLLREVNEQYF. The CDR3 nucleotides read TGTGCCAGCAGCTTACTGCGGGAGGTCAACGAGCAGTACTTC.

This CDR3 reads CASSRSGISTDTQYF. The DNA for the CDR3 is TGTGCCAGCAGTCGTAGCGGGATCAGCACAGATACGCAGTATTTT. The chain combines TRBV7-2 with TRBJ2-3; 8 nucleotides line up with TRBD2. Germline values: CDR1 SGHTA, CDR2 FQGNSA. The ends lost 6 bases at V and 0 bases at J; junction bases unmatched: 5. This CDR3 region has 15 residues.

The chain has TRBV7-8 and TRBJ1-1, with TRBD1 matching 8 bases. Germline values: CDR1 SGHVS, CDR2 FQNEAQ. V shed 2 bases, J shed 3 bases, and the junction held 5 bases outside the gene matches. The CDR3 is made up of 15 amino acids. CDR3 loop: CASSLKRTGYTEAFF. The DNA for the CDR3 is TGTGCCAGCAGCTTAAAAAGGACAGGGTACACTGAAGCTTTCTTT.

The J gene is TRBJ2-1, the V gene TRBV18, with D unresolved. CDR3 size: 14 residues. Deletions cut 4 bases from V and 0 bases from J, with 7 bases between. Germline CDR1 is KGHSH and CDR2 is LQKENI. CDR3 bases: TGTGCCAGCTCACTCTCCAGCTCCTACAATGAGCAGTTCTTC. Translating it yields CASSLSSSYNEQFF. Looking up the rest from reference TRBV18 and TRBJ2-1 gives the full variable domain: NAGVMQNPRHLVRRRGQEARLRCSPMKGHSHVYWYRQLPEEGLKFMVYLQKENIIDESGMPKERFSAEFPKEGPSILRIQQVVRGDSAAYFCASSLSSSYNEQFFGPGTRLTVL.

V usage is TRBV5-5 and J usage is TRBJ2-7; D is unresolved. Germline values: CDR1 SGHKS, CDR2 YYEKEE (reference sequence). V lost 0 bases, J lost 5 bases, and 12 bases lay in between. The CDR3 sequence is 14 residues long. The CDR3 reads CASSLDPVFNEQYF. The CDR3 region has the DNA TGTGCCAGCAGCTTGGATCCGGTATTCAACGAGCAGTACTTC.

The DNA of the CDR3 is TGCGCCAGCACGGATCGGATTCCCGGGACAGGGGGGTCCCGCGAGCAGTACTTC. Translation gives CASTDRIPGTGGSREQYF. The chain combines TRBV5-1 with TRBJ2-7; 11 bases are a match to TRBD1. The CDR3 loop spans 18 amino acids. The V segment lost 6 bases and the J segment 6 bases; nucleotides outside the gene matches: 20. Germline CDR1 is SGHRS and CDR2 is YFSETQ.

The rearrangement links TRBV7-8 to TRBJ2-5, with D possibly matching TRBD2 (5 bases). Germline V CDR1 and CDR2: SGHVS, FQNEAQ. CDR3 length: 13 amino acids. V was clipped by 10 bases and J by 4 bases, with 16 bases between them. As DNA, the CDR3 is TGTGCCACACATTTCGGGGTCCGAGAGACCCAGTACTTC. It specifies CATHFGVRETQYF. Complete variable domain (other parts from reference TRBV7-8 and TRBJ2-5): GAGVSQSPRYKVAKRGQDVALRCDPISGHVSLFWYQQALGQGPEFLTYFQNEAQLDKSGLPSDRFFAERPEGSVSTLKIQRTQQEDSAVYLCATHFGVRETQYFGPGTRLLVL.

The chain has TRBV27 and TRBJ2-1; 9 nucleotides line up with TRBD2. The CDR3 totals 18 residues. Unmatched junction bases numbered 16, after V lost 7 bases and J lost 3 bases. Germline V lookup: CDR1 MNHEY, CDR2 SMNVEV (reference sequence). In nucleotides, the CDR3 is TGTGCCAGCACCCTAGATGGCGGGAGGGCCGAGGTCTACAATGAGCAGTTCTTC. This gives the protein CASTLDGGRAEVYNEQFF.

This rearrangement joins TRBV19 to TRBJ2-7, with 7 bases aligning to TRBD1. From germline, CDR1 is LNHDA and CDR2 SQIVND (reference sequence). The CDR3 spans 15 residues. The trim removed 5 bases at V and 0 bases at J, leaving 7 bases unmatched. The CDR3 here is CASSSPGQPSYEQYF. The CDR3 DNA sequence: TGTGCCAGTAGTTCACCGGGACAGCCCTCCTACGAGCAGTACTTC. The entire variable domain, with the rest obtained from reference TRBV19 and TRBJ2-7, is as follows: DGGITQSPKYLFRKEGQNVTLSCEQNLNHDAMYWYRQDPGQGLRLIYYSQIVNDFQKGDIAEGYSVSREKKESFPLTVTSAQKNPTAFYLCASSSPGQPSYEQYFGPGTRLTVT.

This chain links TRBV30 with TRBJ2-2; D not certain. The germline gives CDR1 GTSNPN, CDR2 SVGIG (reference sequence). V was trimmed by 0 bases and J by 2 bases, leaving 7 bases between them. The CDR3 is 14 amino acids. The CDR3 reads CAWSVTRNTGELFF. CDR3 nucleotides: TGTGCCTGGAGTGTAACGCGTAACACCGGGGAGCTGTTTTTT.

The chain has TRBV29-1 and TRBJ1-1, with D perhaps matching TRBD1 (5 bases). The germline V and J ends were trimmed by 1 base and 4 bases, with 13 bases remaining between them. CDR1 and CDR2 from the germline V gene are SQVTM and ANQGSEA. The length of the CDR3 is 14 residues. CDR3 in amino acids: CSVEAVQGFTEAFF. In DNA, the CDR3 is TGCAGCGTTGAAGCGGTTCAGGGTTTCACTGAAGCTTTCTTT.

The gene calls are TRBV6-5 and TRBJ2-7, with 12 positions matching TRBD2. This CDR3 has 15 amino acids. After removal of 5 bases from V and 5 bases from J, the junction contained 7 bases not matched to a gene. Germline CDR1 reads MNHEY; CDR2 reads SVGAGI. The DNA for the CDR3 is TGTGCCAGCAGTGCGACTAGCGGGAGTGGGAACGAGCAGTACTTC. Protein: CASSATSGSGNEQYF.

The CDR3 loop reads CASSLGTGYTGELFF. For the CDR3, the DNA is TGTGCCAGCAGCTTGGGGACAGGGTACACCGGGGAGCTGTTTTTT. V gene TRBV7-3 combines with J gene TRBJ2-2; the match to TRBD1 covers 9 bases. CDR3 length: 15 residues. Trimming cost V 3 bases and J 3 bases; bases outside gene matches: 2. CDR1 SGHTA and CDR2 FQGTGA come from the germline V gene.

The chain uses TRBV4-3 and TRBJ1-2; 7 bases are shared with TRBD1. The CDR3 covers 16 residues. With V trimmed by 0 bases and J by 6 bases, 10 bases remained unmatched. Germline V gene data show CDR1 as LGHNA and CDR2 as YSLEER. The CDR3 DNA sequence: TGCGCCAGCAGCCAAGACCACTCCGGGACAGCGGATGGCTACACCTTC. Protein sequence: CASSQDHSGTADGYTF.

The V gene is TRBV9, the J gene TRBJ2-3; TRBD2 might be the D (6 bases). The CDR3 spans 13 residues. Trimming removed 6 bases at V and 3 bases at J, with 11 bases between. From germline, CDR1 is SGDLS and CDR2 YYNGEE. The CDR3 bases are TGTGCCAGCAACGAACGGGGGACAGATACGCAGTATTTT. It encodes CASNERGTDTQYF.

The J gene is TRBJ2-5, the V gene TRBV29-1; D is possibly TRBD2 (7 bases). V was trimmed by 4 bases and J by 2 bases, leaving 14 bases between them. CDR1 is SQVTM, CDR2 ANQGSEA, per germline. CDR3 length: 14 amino acids. In DNA form, the CDR3 reads TGCAGCGTTGGCCGAGGGGGGGGTCAAGAGACCCAGTACTTC. Its protein product is CSVGRGGGQETQYF.

The chain recombines TRBV5-6 with TRBJ2-3, with TRBD2 as a possible D gene (6 bases). This CDR3 comprises 16 residues. V was pared by 4 bases and J by 0 bases, with 15 bases between. Germline lookup yields CDR1 SGHDT and CDR2 YYEEEE. CDR3 sequence (DNA): TGTGCCAGCAGCGCCGATCTAGCGACTAGCACAGATACGCAGTATTTT. The encoded protein is CASSADLATSTDTQYF.

The chain couples TRBV19 to TRBJ2-3; TRBD2 matches at 10 bases. The CDR3 runs to 19 residues. Germline V gives CDR1 LNHDA, CDR2 SQIVND (reference sequence). With 2 bases clipped from V and 6 bases from J, the junction kept 17 bases outside the gene matches. CDR3 region: CASSISGRGLAGVWDTQYF. CDR3 in DNA: TGTGCCAGTAGTATATCCGGGCGAGGGCTAGCGGGAGTATGGGATACGCAGTATTTT.

The J gene is TRBJ2-5, the V gene TRBV19, with 7 bases matching TRBD2. V shed 3 bases and J 4 bases; nucleotides not matched to a gene: 8. Germline V CDR1 and CDR2: LNHDA, SQIVND (reference sequence). The CDR3 extends over 15 amino acids. The CDR3 sequence: CASSMGSGPVETQYF. Here the CDR3 DNA reads TGTGCCAGTAGTATGGGTAGCGGGCCTGTAGAGACCCAGTACTTC.

The CDR3 region is CASRPPGQRFTEAFF. The CDR3 DNA follows: TGTGCCAGCAGACCCCCCGGACAGCGTTTCACTGAAGCTTTCTTT. The chain joins TRBV6-5 to TRBJ1-1; a possible D gene is TRBD1 (6 bases). Germline CDR1 MNHEY, CDR2 SVGAGI. CDR3 length equals 15 residues. V dropped 6 bases and J dropped 4 bases, with 18 bases sitting between them.

The rearrangement uses TRBV10-3 and TRBJ2-3, with TRBD2 identical over 8 bases. This CDR3 region has 18 residues. The germline V gene encodes CDR1 ENHRY and CDR2 SYGVKD. V was pared by 0 bases and J by 2 bases, with 10 bases of the junction left unmatched. The CDR3 is CAISESKAGEGSTDTQYF. The CDR3 coding sequence is TGTGCCATCAGTGAGTCTAAAGCGGGAGAAGGGTCCACAGATACGCAGTATTTT.

This sequence joins TRBV6-5 and TRBJ2-5; TRBD2 aligns across 8 bases. CDR1 MNHEY and CDR2 SVGAGI come from the germline V gene. This CDR3 spans 15 amino acids. J lost 3 bases, V lost 6 bases, and 9 bases had no gene match. The CDR3 bases are TGTGCCAGCAGGGCCCTAGCGGGTAGAAAAGAGACCCAGTACTTC. This sequence encodes CASRALAGRKETQYF.

J is TRBJ1-2 and V is TRBV5-6; no firm D call. The CDR3 length is 17 residues. Trimming cost V 3 bases and J 1 base, with 19 bases left between them. The V gene's germline CDR1 is SGHDT and CDR2 YYEEEE. The CDR3 DNA sequence: TGTGCCAGCAGCTGGGCCTGGGCAGGCGAACTTAACTATGGCTACACCTTC. Its protein product is CASSWAWAGELNYGYTF.

This chain links TRBV15 with TRBJ2-7; 9 bases match TRBD1. Germline V gives CDR1 LNHNV, CDR2 YYDKDF (reference sequence). Trimming cost V 4 bases and J 2 bases; bases outside gene matches: 3. This CDR3 comprises 14 residues. DNA for the CDR3: TGTGCCACCAGCAAGGACAGGGGTCCCTACGAGCAGTACTTC. Its translation: CATSKDRGPYEQYF.

DNA for the CDR3: TGTGCCAGCAGTTCCTTCCTCGACAGGGGGCTAGACGAGCAGTACTTC. Its protein is CASSSFLDRGLDEQYF. The V call is TRBV28, the J call TRBJ2-7; 10 bases agree with TRBD1. With 4 bases clipped from V and 5 bases from J, the junction kept 11 bases outside the gene matches. In germline, CDR1 is MDHEN, CDR2 SYDVKM. This CDR3 comprises 16 residues.

This chain joins TRBV6-4 and TRBJ2-1; TRBD2 might be the D (6 bases). Germline assignment: CDR1 MRHNA and CDR2 SNTAGT. This CDR3 comprises 15 residues. V lost 2 bases and J lost 6, with 14 bases in between. CDR3 residues: CASSDGPRGSNEQFF. The CDR3, as DNA: TGTGCCAGCAGTGACGGCCCCCGGGGGTCCAATGAGCAGTTCTTC.

The chain recombines TRBV28 with TRBJ2-7; 9 nucleotides line up with TRBD2. The CDR3 sequence is 15 residues long. V shed 2 bases and J 3 bases; nucleotides not matched to a gene: 5. The germline V gene encodes CDR1 MDHEN and CDR2 SYDVKM. The DNA for the CDR3 is TGTGCCAGCAGTTTAGTTAGCGGGAGAGTCTACGAGCAGTACTTC. Translated: CASSLVSGRVYEQYF.